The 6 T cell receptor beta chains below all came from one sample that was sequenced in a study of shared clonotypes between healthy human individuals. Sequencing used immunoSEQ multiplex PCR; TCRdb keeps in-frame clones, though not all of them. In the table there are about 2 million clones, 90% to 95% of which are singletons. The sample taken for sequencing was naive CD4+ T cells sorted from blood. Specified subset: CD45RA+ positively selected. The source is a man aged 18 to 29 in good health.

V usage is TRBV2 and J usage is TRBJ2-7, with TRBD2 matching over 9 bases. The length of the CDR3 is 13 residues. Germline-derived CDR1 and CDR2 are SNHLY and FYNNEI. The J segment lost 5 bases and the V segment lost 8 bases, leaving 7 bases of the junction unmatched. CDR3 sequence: CASEGGGADEQYF. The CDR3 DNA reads TGTGCCAGCGAAGGCGGGGGGGCGGACGAGCAGTACTTC.

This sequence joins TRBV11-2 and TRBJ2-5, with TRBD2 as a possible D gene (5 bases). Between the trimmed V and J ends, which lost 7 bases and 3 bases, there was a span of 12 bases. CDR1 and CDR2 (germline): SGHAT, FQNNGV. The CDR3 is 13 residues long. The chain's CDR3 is CASTPGNKETQYF. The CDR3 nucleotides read TGTGCCAGCACACCGGGGAATAAAGAGACCCAGTACTTC.

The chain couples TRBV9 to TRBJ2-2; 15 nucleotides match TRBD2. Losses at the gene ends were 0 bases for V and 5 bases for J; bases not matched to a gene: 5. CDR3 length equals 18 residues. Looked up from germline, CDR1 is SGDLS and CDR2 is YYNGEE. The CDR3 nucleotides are TGTGCCAGCAGCGTAGATTGGACTAGCGGGAGGGAAACCGGGGAGCTGTTTTTT. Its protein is CASSVDWTSGRETGELFF.

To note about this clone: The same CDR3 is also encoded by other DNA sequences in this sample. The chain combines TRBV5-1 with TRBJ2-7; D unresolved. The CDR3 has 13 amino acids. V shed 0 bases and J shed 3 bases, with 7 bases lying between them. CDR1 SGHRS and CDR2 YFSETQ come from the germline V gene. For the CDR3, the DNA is TGCGCCAGCAGCTTGGGAATAAACTACGAGCAGTACTTC. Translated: CASSLGINYEQYF. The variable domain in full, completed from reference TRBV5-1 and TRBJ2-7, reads KAGVTQTPRYLIKTRGQQVTLSCSPISGHRSVSWYQQTPGQGLQFLFEYFSETQRNKGNFPGRFSGRQFSNSRSEMNVSTLELGDSALYLCASSLGINYEQYFGPGTRLTVT.

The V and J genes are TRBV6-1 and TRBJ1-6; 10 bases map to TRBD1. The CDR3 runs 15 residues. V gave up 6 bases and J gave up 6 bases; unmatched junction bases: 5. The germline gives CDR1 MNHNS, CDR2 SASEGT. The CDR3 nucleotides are TGTGCCAGCAGCCCGCGGGACAGGGGTAATTCACCCCTCCACTTT. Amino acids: CASSPRDRGNSPLHF.

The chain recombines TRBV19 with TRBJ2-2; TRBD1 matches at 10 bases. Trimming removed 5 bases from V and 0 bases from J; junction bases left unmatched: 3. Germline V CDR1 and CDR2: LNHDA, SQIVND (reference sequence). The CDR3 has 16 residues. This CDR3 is CASSWGQGTNTGELFF. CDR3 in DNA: TGTGCCAGTAGTTGGGGACAGGGGACGAACACCGGGGAGCTGTTTTTT. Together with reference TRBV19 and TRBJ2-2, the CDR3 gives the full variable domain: DGGITQSPKYLFRKEGQNVTLSCEQNLNHDAMYWYRQDPGQGLRLIYYSQIVNDFQKGDIAEGYSVSREKKESFPLTVTSAQKNPTAFYLCASSWGQGTNTGELFFGEGSRLTVL.